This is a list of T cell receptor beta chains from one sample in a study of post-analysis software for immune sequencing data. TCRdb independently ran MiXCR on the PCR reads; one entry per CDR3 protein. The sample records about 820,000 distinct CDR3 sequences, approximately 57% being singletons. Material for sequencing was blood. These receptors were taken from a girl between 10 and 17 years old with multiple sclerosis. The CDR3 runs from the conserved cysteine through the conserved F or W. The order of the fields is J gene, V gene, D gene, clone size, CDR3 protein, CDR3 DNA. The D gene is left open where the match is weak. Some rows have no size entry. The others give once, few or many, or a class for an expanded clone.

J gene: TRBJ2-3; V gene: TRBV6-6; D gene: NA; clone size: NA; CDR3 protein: CASRTRAGAGDTDTQYF; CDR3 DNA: TGTGCCAGCAGAACTCGGGCAGGGGCGGGGGACACAGATACGCAGTATTTT
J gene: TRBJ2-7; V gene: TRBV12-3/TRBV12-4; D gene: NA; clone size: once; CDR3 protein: CASSFRVQMDEQYF; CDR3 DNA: TGTGCCAGCAGTTTCAGGGTTCAGATGGACGAGCAGTACTTC
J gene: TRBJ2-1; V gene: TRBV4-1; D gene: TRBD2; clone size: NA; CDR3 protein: CASSQDGVAGGQDEQFF; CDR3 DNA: TGCGCCAGCAGCCAAGATGGAGTAGCGGGGGGGCAGGATGAGCAGTTCTTC
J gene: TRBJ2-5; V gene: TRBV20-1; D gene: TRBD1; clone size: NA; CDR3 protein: CSADDRGRETQYF; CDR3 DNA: TGCAGTGCTGACGACAGGGGGCGGGAGACCCAGTACTTC
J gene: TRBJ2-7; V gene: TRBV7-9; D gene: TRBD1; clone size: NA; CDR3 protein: CASSKVPGQTLYNEQYF; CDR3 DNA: TGTGCCAGCAGCAAGGTCCCGGGACAGACTCTGTACAATGAGCAGTACTTC
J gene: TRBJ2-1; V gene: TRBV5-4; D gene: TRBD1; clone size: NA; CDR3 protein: CASSREGDRGYNEQFF; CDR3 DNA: TGTGCCAGCAGCCGGGAGGGGGACAGGGGCTACAATGAGCAGTTCTTC
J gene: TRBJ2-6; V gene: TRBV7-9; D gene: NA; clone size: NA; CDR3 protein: CASSSDPSGANVLTF; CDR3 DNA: TGTGCCAGCAGCTCAGACCCCTCTGGGGCCAACGTCCTGACTTTC
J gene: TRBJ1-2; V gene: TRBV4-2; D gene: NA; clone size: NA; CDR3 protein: CASSQETQTANYGYTF; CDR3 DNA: TGTGCCAGCAGCCAAGAAACCCAGACAGCTAACTATGGCTACACCTTC
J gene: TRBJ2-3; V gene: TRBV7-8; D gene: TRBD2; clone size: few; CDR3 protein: CASSPRTSGGDTQYF; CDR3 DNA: TGTGCCAGCAGCCCACGGACTAGCGGGGGTGATACGCAGTATTTT
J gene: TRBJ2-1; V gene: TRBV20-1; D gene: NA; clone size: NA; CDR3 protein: CSARDGQLIHNEQFF; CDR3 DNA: TGCAGTGCTAGAGATGGACAGCTAATACACAATGAGCAGTTCTTC
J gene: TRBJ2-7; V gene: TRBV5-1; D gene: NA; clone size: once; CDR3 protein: CASSLVAWRQGTYEQYF; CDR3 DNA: TGCGCCAGCAGCTTGGTAGCATGGCGACAAGGAACCTACGAGCAGTACTTC
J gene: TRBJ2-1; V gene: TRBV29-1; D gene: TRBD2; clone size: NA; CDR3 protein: CSAADEASGYNEQFF; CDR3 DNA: TGCAGCGCCGCCGACGAGGCTAGCGGCTACAATGAGCAGTTCTTC
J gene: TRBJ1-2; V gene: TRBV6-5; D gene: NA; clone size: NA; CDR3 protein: CASSLGQPVDYGYTF; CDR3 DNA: TGTGCCAGCAGCCTAGGACAGCCGGTCGACTATGGCTACACCTTC
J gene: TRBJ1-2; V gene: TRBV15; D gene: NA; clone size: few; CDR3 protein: CATSPGIGYTF; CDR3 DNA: TGTGCCACCAGCCCAGGGATTGGCTACACCTTC
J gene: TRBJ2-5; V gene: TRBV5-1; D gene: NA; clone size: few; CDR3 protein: CASSQTRGSDETQYF; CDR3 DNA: TGCGCCAGCAGCCAGACTAGGGGTAGCGACGAGACCCAGTACTTC
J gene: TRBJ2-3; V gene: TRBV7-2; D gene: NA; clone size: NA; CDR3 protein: CASSLFSGSYGTDTQYF; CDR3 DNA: TGTGCCAGCAGCTTATTCTCCGGGTCGTACGGCACAGATACGCAGTATTTT
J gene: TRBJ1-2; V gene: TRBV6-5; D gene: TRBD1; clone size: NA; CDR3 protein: CASRETGGHTNYGYTF; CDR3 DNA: TGTGCCAGCAGGGAGACAGGGGGCCATACTAACTATGGCTACACCTTC